Below are 19 T cell receptor beta chains sequenced from a single sample in a study of cytomegalovirus exposure and HLA in healthy donors. In the PCR, 60 Vbeta and 13 Jbeta primers were used. Data came from immunoSEQ multiplex PCR; TCRdb stores just in-frame clones and leaves some out. Its listing shows approximately 47,000 clones. Sequencing input: PBMCs. The receptors shown here come from a male donor in good health and CMV-seronegative.

This chain links TRBV9 with TRBJ1-2, with D tentatively TRBD1 (5 bases). The length of the CDR3 is 15 residues. Per germline, CDR1 SGDLS and CDR2 YYNGEE. Deletions cut 4 bases from V and 7 bases from J, with 20 bases between. The CDR3 nucleotides read TGTGCCAGCAGCCCAGAGCTTCTGGGGGGGGGTGGCTACACCTTC. Its translation: CASSPELLGGGGYTF.

The rearrangement joins TRBV11-2 to TRBJ2-5; 7 bases align to TRBD1. With 2 bases clipped from V and 0 bases from J, the junction kept 6 bases outside the gene matches. The CDR3 runs 16 residues. CDR1 and CDR2 from the germline V gene are SGHAT and FQNNGV. Here the CDR3 reads CASSLTGAVDQETQYF. The CDR3 bases are TGTGCCAGCAGCTTAACAGGGGCGGTAGACCAAGAGACCCAGTACTTC.

The CDR3: CASTRTGVETQYF. The DNA of the CDR3 is TGTGCCAGCACAAGGACAGGGGTTGAGACCCAGTACTTC. The V and J genes are TRBV7-9 and TRBJ2-5; 9 bases match TRBD1. Unmatched junction bases numbered 5, after V lost 7 bases and J lost 5 bases. This CDR3 is 13 amino acids long. Looked up from germline, CDR1 is SEHNR and CDR2 is FQNEAQ (reference sequence).

The CDR3 DNA reads TGTGCCACCCGGGAGGGTTACGGCACCGGGGAGCTGTTTTTT. It codes for CATREGYGTGELFF. The chain combines TRBV9 with TRBJ2-2, with TRBD2 matching 8 bases. This CDR3 has 14 residues. CDR1 SGDLS and CDR2 YYNGEE come from the germline V gene. Losses at the gene ends were 9 bases for V and 4 bases for J; bases not matched to a gene: 8.

This chain uses TRBV27 with TRBJ1-2, with D maybe TRBD1 (5 bases). The germline CDR1 and CDR2 sequences are MNHEY and SMNVEV (reference sequence). With 4 bases removed from V and 2 bases from J, the gap between germline ends came to 14 bases. This CDR3 spans 15 amino acids. CDR3 in DNA: TGTGCCAGCAGTTCCCTAGGACACCAAAACTATGGCTACACCTTC. This translates into CASSSLGHQNYGYTF.

J is TRBJ2-1 and V is TRBV7-3; 8 bases are a match to TRBD1. Unmatched junction bases numbered 5, after V lost 5 bases and J lost 8 bases. The germline V gene encodes CDR1 SGHTA and CDR2 FQGTGA. This CDR3 has 13 residues. CDR3 bases: TGTGCCAGCAGCCTTGGACAGGGCCATGAGCAGTTCTTC. Its protein product is CASSLGQGHEQFF. The full variable domain, with the rest looked up from reference TRBV7-3 and TRBJ2-1, is GAGVSQTPSNKVTEKGKYVELRCDPISGHTALYWYRQSLGQGPEFLIYFQGTGAADDSGLPNDRFFAVRPEGSVSTLKIQRTERGDSAVYLCASSLGQGHEQFFGPGTRLTVL.

The chain employs TRBV29-1 and TRBJ1-1, with 9 nucleotides matching TRBD1. The J segment lost 2 bases and the V segment lost 8 bases, leaving 6 bases of the junction unmatched. The CDR3 spans 13 residues. Germline V gene lookup returns CDR1 SQVTM and CDR2 ANQGSEA. The CDR3 reads CSPSTGGNTEAFF. In nucleotides, the CDR3 is TGCAGCCCCTCGACAGGGGGAAACACTGAAGCTTTCTTT.

V is TRBV4-1 and J is TRBJ1-2; unclear D gene. CDR1 and CDR2 from the germline V gene are MGHRA and YSYEKL. This CDR3 is built from 8 residues. V was shortened by 5 bases and J by 12 bases, with 4 bases between the two germline ends. This CDR3 reads CASSSDTF. In DNA form, the CDR3 reads TGCGCCAGCAGCTCGGACACCTTC.

V and J are TRBV6-1 and TRBJ1-2; 7 bases map to TRBD1. Germline V gene data show CDR1 as MNHNS and CDR2 as SASEGT. CDR3 length: 15 residues. After removal of 4 bases from V and 0 bases from J, the junction contained 5 bases not matched to a gene. CDR3: CASSAQGEANYGYTF. CDR3 DNA: TGTGCCAGCAGTGCTCAGGGGGAAGCTAACTATGGCTACACCTTC.

The chain has TRBV11-2 and TRBJ2-3; 8 bases line up with TRBD2. This CDR3 comprises 18 residues. J gave up 6 bases and V 8 bases, and 22 bases lay outside the gene matches. Germline CDR1 and CDR2: SGHAT and FQNNGV. The CDR3 loop is CASERSAGAGARGDTQYF. CDR3 nucleotide sequence: TGTGCCAGCGAACGCTCAGCGGGGGCGGGTGCCAGAGGGGATACGCAGTATTTT.

The V gene is TRBV4-2, the J gene TRBJ2-7, with TRBD1 matching 7 bases. The germline V gene has CDR1 LGHNA and CDR2 YNFKEQ. With V trimmed by 0 bases and J by 6 bases, 2 bases remained unmatched. This CDR3 contains 13 residues. CDR3 bases: TGTGCCAGCAGCCAAGATAGGGGGCGCGAGCAGTACTTC. This codes for CASSQDRGREQYF.

The V call is TRBV7-3, the J call TRBJ2-7, with D perhaps TRBD1 (6 bases). V was pared by 5 bases and J by 3 bases, with 11 bases between. Germline V gene lookup returns CDR1 SGHTA and CDR2 FQGTGA. The CDR3 totals 13 residues. The CDR3 is CASSTDRNYEQYF. The CDR3 nucleotides read TGTGCCAGCAGCACAGACAGGAACTACGAGCAGTACTTC.

The gene calls are TRBV4-1 and TRBJ2-7, with a possible D match to TRBD2 (7 bases). This CDR3 region has 16 residues. Germline loops: CDR1 MGHRA, CDR2 YSYEKL. V was cut by 1 base and J by 5 bases, with 18 bases left in between. CDR3 in amino acids: CASSQVPHSGGNEQYF. CDR3 nucleotide sequence: TGCGCCAGCAGCCAAGTCCCTCACTCGGGGGGCAACGAGCAGTACTTC.

The V call is TRBV4-1, the J call TRBJ1-1, with D perhaps matching TRBD1 (6 bases). The CDR3 is 14 residues long. V was cut by 0 bases and J by 3 bases, with 8 bases left in between. Germline V CDR1 and CDR2: MGHRA, YSYEKL. The CDR3 bases are TGCGCCAGCAGCCAAGAACCAGGGGACACTGAAGCTTTCTTT. The encoded protein is CASSQEPGDTEAFF.

V is TRBV6-1 and J is TRBJ1-5; D not resolved. CDR1 is MNHNS and CDR2 is SASEGT in the germline V gene. Trimming removed 6 bases at V and 1 base at J, with 13 bases between. This CDR3 spans 15 amino acids. The CDR3 nucleotides read TGTGCCAGCAGGGCGTTTGGGGAGAGCAATCAGCCCCAGCATTTT. As protein: CASRAFGESNQPQHF.

The chain employs TRBV6-5 and TRBJ1-4, with D maybe TRBD1 (6 bases). The V gene's germline CDR1 is MNHEY and CDR2 SVGAGI. The CDR3 contains 14 residues. Trimming left V 2 bases short and J 6 bases short, with 10 bases between. CDR3 nucleotides: TGTGCCAGCAGTTACGGGCAGGGGCATGAAAAACTGTTTTTT. It codes for CASSYGQGHEKLFF.

The rearrangement joins TRBV4-3 to TRBJ2-1, with 7 bases fitting TRBD1. V lost 4 bases, J lost 10 bases, and 10 bases stayed unmatched. This CDR3 has 14 amino acids. From germline, CDR1 is LGHNA and CDR2 YSLEER. CDR3 amino acids: CASSPRNRGREQFF. CDR3 DNA: TGCGCCAGCAGCCCCAGGAACAGGGGCCGCGAGCAGTTCTTC.

The V call is TRBV5-1, the J call TRBJ1-6; 10 bases align to TRBD1. Germline trimming cut 7 bases from V and 7 bases from J; bases unmatched to any gene: 2. CDR3 length: 13 amino acids. Germline CDR1 reads SGHRS; CDR2 reads YFSETQ. The DNA for the CDR3 is TGCGCCAGCGGGGGACAGGGGAATTCACCCCTCCACTTT. Translating it yields CASGGQGNSPLHF.

This sequence joins TRBV6-5 and TRBJ2-1, with TRBD2 matching over 9 bases. V lost 8 bases and J lost 3; bases outside the gene matches: 5. The germline V gene encodes CDR1 MNHEY and CDR2 SVGAGI. The CDR3 loop spans 14 amino acids. DNA for the CDR3: TGTGCCAGCGCGCGTAGCGGGGGCTACAATGAGCAGTTCTTC. Encoded protein: CASARSGGYNEQFF.